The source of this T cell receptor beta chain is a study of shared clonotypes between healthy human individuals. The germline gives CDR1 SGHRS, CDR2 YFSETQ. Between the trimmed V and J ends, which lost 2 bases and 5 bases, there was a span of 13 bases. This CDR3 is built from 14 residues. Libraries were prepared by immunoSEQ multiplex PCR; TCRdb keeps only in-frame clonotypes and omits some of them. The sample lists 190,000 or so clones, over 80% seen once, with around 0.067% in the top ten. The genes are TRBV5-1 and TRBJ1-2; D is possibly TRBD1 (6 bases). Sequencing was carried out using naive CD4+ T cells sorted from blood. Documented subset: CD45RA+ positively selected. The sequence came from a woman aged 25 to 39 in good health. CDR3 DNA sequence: TGCGCCAGCAGCTTAGACAGGTTCGGGTATGGCTACACCTTC. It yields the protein CASSLDRFGYGYTF. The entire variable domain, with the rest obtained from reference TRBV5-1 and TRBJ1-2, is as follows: KAGVTQTPRYLIKTRGQQVTLSCSPISGHRSVSWYQQTPGQGLQFLFEYFSETQRNKGNFPGRFSGRQFSNSRSEMNVSTLELGDSALYLCASSLDRFGYGYTFGSGTRLTVV.